This is a list of T cell receptor beta chains from one sample in a study of shared clonotypes between healthy human individuals. The data were produced by immunoSEQ multiplex PCR, yet TCRdb's version contains in-frame clones alone and is incomplete. The data show 2 million to 3 million clones, roughly nine tenths seen once. Sample: naive CD4+ T cells sorted from blood. The receptors come from a man aged 18-30 years in good health. Both conserved end residues are part of each CDR3. The order of the fields is V gene, clone size, J gene, D gene, CDR3 protein, CDR3 DNA. A D gene is named only where the DNA matches it firmly. Clone sizes are given selectively: once, few, many, or a class where the clone is expanded.

v_gene: TRBV7-8
abundance: .
j_gene: TRBJ2-7
d_gene: TRBD2
CDR3aa: CASSLALPSGRAAYEQYF
CDR3nt: TGTGCCAGCAGCTTAGCTCTTCCTAGCGGGAGGGCCGCCTACGAGCAGTACTTC

v_gene: TRBV6-6
abundance: .
j_gene: TRBJ2-2
d_gene: TRBD1
CDR3aa: CASFRQGANTGELFF
CDR3nt: TGTGCCAGTTTCCGACAGGGGGCGAACACCGGGGAGCTGTTTTTT

v_gene: TRBV10-2
abundance: .
j_gene: TRBJ2-7
d_gene: TRBD2
CDR3aa: CASSGGGTGLGTYEQYF
CDR3nt: TGCGCCAGCAGTGGGGGGGGGACGGGACTAGGAACCTACGAGCAGTACTTC

v_gene: TRBV5-1
abundance: .
j_gene: TRBJ2-2
d_gene: .
CDR3aa: CASSLEGSNTGELFF
CDR3nt: TGCGCCAGCAGCTTGGAGGGATCGAACACCGGGGAGCTGTTTTTT

v_gene: TRBV19
abundance: .
j_gene: TRBJ1-2
d_gene: .
CDR3aa: CASKVEGPYGYTF
CDR3nt: TGTGCCAGTAAAGTCGAAGGGCCCTATGGCTACACCTTC

v_gene: TRBV7-9
abundance: .
j_gene: TRBJ1-2
d_gene: TRBD1
CDR3aa: CASSLLTGPSTNYGYTF
CDR3nt: TGTGCCAGCAGCCTTCTGACAGGGCCTTCCACTAACTATGGCTACACCTTC

v_gene: TRBV5-1
abundance: few
j_gene: TRBJ1-1
d_gene: .
CDR3aa: CASTVTAGNTEAFF
CDR3nt: TGCGCCAGCACTGTGACAGCAGGGAACACTGAAGCTTTCTTT

v_gene: TRBV11-2
abundance: .
j_gene: TRBJ2-5
d_gene: .
CDR3aa: CASSLGSPGRETQYF
CDR3nt: TGTGCCAGCAGCTTAGGGTCCCCGGGGAGAGAGACCCAGTACTTC

v_gene: TRBV7-2
abundance: once
j_gene: TRBJ2-1
d_gene: TRBD2
CDR3aa: CASSPLAIAGGNNEQFF
CDR3nt: TGTGCCAGCAGCCCCCTTGCTATAGCGGGAGGGAATAATGAGCAGTTCTTC

v_gene: TRBV21-1
abundance: .
j_gene: TRBJ1-2
d_gene: .
CDR3aa: CASRHRDRLNYGYTF
CDR3nt: TGTGCCAGCAGGCACCGGGACAGGCTAAACTATGGCTACACCTTC

v_gene: TRBV5-4
abundance: once
j_gene: TRBJ2-7
d_gene: TRBD2
CDR3aa: CASSPGTSTDEQYF
CDR3nt: TGTGCCAGCAGCCCAGGGACTAGCACCGACGAGCAGTACTTC

v_gene: TRBV4-2
abundance: .
j_gene: TRBJ2-7
d_gene: .
CDR3aa: CASSPQRGGGAYEQYF
CDR3nt: TGTGCCAGCAGCCCGCAGCGAGGGGGGGGCGCCTACGAGCAGTACTTC

v_gene: TRBV19
abundance: .
j_gene: TRBJ2-1
d_gene: .
CDR3aa: CASSITAGYYNEQFF
CDR3nt: TGTGCCAGTAGTATAACGGCGGGATACTACAATGAGCAGTTCTTC

v_gene: TRBV18
abundance: .
j_gene: TRBJ2-7
d_gene: .
CDR3aa: CASSLPGARNEQYF
CDR3nt: TGTGCCAGCTCCCTCCCGGGGGCGAGGAACGAGCAGTACTTC

v_gene: TRBV28
abundance: .
j_gene: TRBJ2-7
d_gene: TRBD1
CDR3aa: CASRSTGQSYEQYF
CDR3nt: TGTGCCAGCAGATCCACGGGACAGTCCTACGAGCAGTACTTC

v_gene: TRBV30
abundance: once
j_gene: TRBJ1-4
d_gene: .
CDR3aa: CAWGREVEKLFF
CDR3nt: TGTGCCTGGGGGAGGGAGGTGGAAAAACTGTTTTTT

v_gene: TRBV5-6
abundance: .
j_gene: TRBJ1-2
d_gene: .
CDR3aa: CASSPPTNYYGYTF
CDR3nt: TGTGCCAGCAGTCCCCCTACCAACTACTATGGCTACACCTTC

v_gene: TRBV7-9
abundance: .
j_gene: TRBJ1-2
d_gene: .
CDR3aa: CASTYTGLYTF
CDR3nt: TGTGCCAGCACATACACAGGACTCTACACCTTC